The 30 T cell receptor beta chains below all came from one sample that was sequenced in a study of CD8 T cells in ankylosing spondylitis. TCRdb re-called the 5' RACE reads with MiXCR, one entry per CDR3 protein. The table shows about 240,000 distinct CDR3 sequences, with around 7.8% occurring only once. Sequenced material: blood, either unsorted or a sorted T cell fraction (not recorded which). Receptors originate from a male donor with ankylosing spondylitis or in good health (not recorded which).

This clonotype was detected a few times. The chain combines TRBV5-1 with TRBJ2-7; 7 bases map to TRBD1. The CDR3 sequence is 14 residues long. The germline CDR1 and CDR2 sequences are SGHRS and YFSETQ. The V gene end was trimmed by 4 bases and the J gene end by 4 bases; junction bases not matched to a gene: 8. The CDR3 sequence is CASSVDRVVYEQYF. The CDR3 region has the DNA TGCGCCAGCAGCGTCGACAGGGTAGTTTACGAGCAGTACTTC.

The gene calls are TRBV14 and TRBJ1-2; perhaps TRBD1 as D (5 bases). Germline CDR1 is SGHDN and CDR2 is FVKESK. Trimming left V 0 bases short and J 7 bases short, with 6 bases between. This CDR3 comprises 12 residues. CDR3 residues: CASSQERGGYTF. The CDR3 DNA sequence: TGTGCCAGCAGCCAAGAAAGGGGTGGCTACACCTTC.

This clonotype was detected only a few times. This sequence joins TRBV7-9 and TRBJ1-2; D is unclear. The CDR3 spans 11 residues. Trimming stripped 5 bases from V and 8 bases from J, with 9 bases between. Germline loops: CDR1 SEHNR, CDR2 FQNEAQ (reference sequence). The CDR3: CASSTSVGYTF. The CDR3 DNA reads as TGTGCCAGCAGCACTTCGGTAGGCTACACCTTC.

A few counts support this clonotype. The rearrangement joins TRBV10-3 to TRBJ2-3, with 11 bases fitting TRBD2. CDR1 is ENHRY and CDR2 is SYGVKD in the germline V gene. CDR3 length: 18 amino acids. Unmatched junction bases numbered 9, after V lost 3 bases and J lost 1 base. CDR3 bases: TGTGCCATCAGTGACGGGTCTAGCGGGAGGATTCGCACAGATACGCAGTATTTT. As protein: CAISDGSSGRIRTDTQYF.

This clonotype has at least ten counts. V is TRBV4-1 and J is TRBJ1-2; D not resolved. The germline V gene has CDR1 MGHRA and CDR2 YSYEKL. This CDR3 contains 14 residues. Deletions cut 0 bases from V and 6 bases from J, with 11 bases between. The CDR3 sequence: CASSQDTASNGYTF. DNA for the CDR3: TGCGCCAGCAGCCAAGATACGGCTAGCAATGGCTACACCTTC.

The rearrangement uses TRBV7-9 and TRBJ1-1; D is undetermined. The CDR3 consists of 13 residues. Germline CDR1 SEHNR, CDR2 FQNEAQ (reference sequence). V was pared by 4 bases and J by 7 bases, with 13 bases between. DNA for the CDR3: TGTGCCAGCAGCTCCTTCGGACGGATTGAAGCTTTCTTT. Translation gives CASSSFGRIEAFF.

Written as DNA, the CDR3 is TGTGCCAGCAGCCAAACAGGGAACTCTGGGGCCAACGTCCTGACTTTC. Protein sequence: CASSQTGNSGANVLTF. The J gene is TRBJ2-6, the V gene TRBV6-1, with D maybe TRBD1 (6 bases). Trimming took 6 bases from V and 0 from J, leaving 12 bases between them. Germline lookup yields CDR1 MNHNS and CDR2 SASEGT. The CDR3 runs to 16 residues.

This clonotype was counted at least ten times. The chain joins TRBV7-9 to TRBJ2-5; the D is unclear. The CDR3 contains 12 residues. With 3 bases removed from V and 5 bases from J, the gap between germline ends came to 7 bases. Germline V gives CDR1 SEHNR, CDR2 FQNEAQ (reference sequence). In DNA form, the CDR3 reads TGTGCCAGCAGCTTCATCAAGGAGACCCAGTACTTC. This encodes CASSFIKETQYF.

The sample holds a few counts of this clonotype. V gene TRBV6-1 combines with J gene TRBJ2-7; tentatively, D is TRBD2 (6 bases). Per germline, CDR1 MNHNS and CDR2 SASEGT. Trimming took off 4 bases at V and 5 bases at J, with 18 bases between the two ends. CDR3 length: 15 residues. CDR3 sequence (DNA): TGTGCCAGCAGTGTGACCGGGACTTATAGTGACGAGCAGTACTTC. Amino acids: CASSVTGTYSDEQYF.

About this clonotype: A read error may explain this, as a much larger clone is one base away. The chain has TRBV20-1 and TRBJ1-1; 7 bases agree with TRBD1. Germline V CDR1 and CDR2: DFQATT, SNEGSKA (reference sequence). CDR3 length: 13 amino acids. The DNA for the CDR3 is TGCAGTGCTAGAACACAGGGGAACACTGACGCTTTCTTT. Amino acid sequence: CSARTQGNTDAFF.

V gene TRBV14 combines with J gene TRBJ2-5; D gene unclear. The CDR3 loop spans 16 amino acids. V dropped 0 bases and J dropped 0 bases, with 11 bases sitting between them. CDR1 and CDR2 from the germline V gene are SGHDN and FVKESK. For the CDR3, the DNA is TGTGCCAGCAGCCAAGATGAGGTAAACCACCAAGAGACCCAGTACTTC. Translation gives CASSQDEVNHQETQYF.

The CDR3 DNA reads as TGTGCCAGCGGTTCCGGGCCCCTCTATAGCAATCAGCCCCAGCATTTT. Amino acid sequence: CASGSGPLYSNQPQHF. The chain couples TRBV5-2 to TRBJ1-5. TRBV5-2 is a known pseudogene. CDR3 length: 16 amino acids.

This clonotype showed up just once. The gene calls are TRBV5-4 and TRBJ2-2; D perhaps matches TRBD1 (6 bases). The CDR3 runs 14 residues. Germline CDR1 SGHNT, CDR2 YYREEE (reference sequence). Trimming left V 0 bases short and J 8 bases short, with 11 bases between. The chain's CDR3 is CASSLGSGTGELFF. CDR3 bases: TGTGCCAGCAGCTTGGGGTCCGGGACAGGGGAGCTGTTTTTT.

The chain uses TRBV11-2 and TRBJ2-3; D gene uncertain. Trimming left V 5 bases short and J 3 bases short, with 9 bases between. The germline CDR1 and CDR2 sequences are SGHAT and FQNNGV. The length of the CDR3 is 13 residues. The CDR3 nucleotides are TGTGCCAGCAGCCTTCGACTGACAGATACGCAGTATTTT. Its protein product is CASSLRLTDTQYF.

This clonotype was detected only a few times. The CDR3 here is CSARRASHQPQHF. The DNA for the CDR3 is TGCAGTGCTAGACGAGCGAGTCATCAGCCCCAGCATTTT. The V call is TRBV20-1, the J call TRBJ1-5, with D unclear. Trimming removed 2 bases from V and 5 bases from J, with 10 bases in between. The CDR3 is 13 amino acids. CDR1 is DFQATT and CDR2 is SNEGSKA in the germline V gene (reference sequence).

This clonotype was counted ten times or more. The chain links TRBV7-2 to TRBJ2-1; D gene ambiguous. The V end lost 5 bases, the J end lost 4 bases, and 12 bases lay between the germline ends. Germline-derived CDR1 and CDR2 are SGHTA and FQGNSA. CDR3 length: 14 amino acids. This CDR3 reads CASSPEGFYNEQFF. The CDR3 DNA reads TGTGCCAGCAGCCCAGAAGGTTTTTACAATGAGCAGTTCTTC.

This clonotype occurred many times. This chain uses TRBV11-2 with TRBJ2-5, with D tentatively TRBD1 (5 bases). V lost 2 bases, J lost 7 bases, and 8 bases lay in between. This CDR3 comprises 12 residues. Germline values: CDR1 SGHAT, CDR2 FQNNGV. CDR3 in DNA: TGTGCCAGCAGCTTACTCCAGGGGACCCAGTACTTC. This sequence encodes CASSLLQGTQYF.

The J gene is TRBJ2-3, the V gene TRBV5-4, with 9 bases that match TRBD1. Germline V gene sequence: CDR1 SGHNT, CDR2 YYREEE (reference sequence). The CDR3 has 15 amino acids. V gave up 3 bases and J gave up 5 bases; unmatched junction bases: 7. Here the CDR3 reads CASSWGQGSGDTQYF. In nucleotides, the CDR3 is TGTGCCAGCAGCTGGGGACAGGGATCAGGAGATACGCAGTATTTT.

This clonotype was recorded many times. This chain uses TRBV4-3 with TRBJ1-1; no clear D. The V and J ends lost 0 bases and 1 base respectively, with 6 bases between them. The CDR3 length is 14 residues. CDR1 and CDR2 from the germline V gene are LGHNA and YSLEER. The CDR3 loop reads CASSQDVANTEAFF. CDR3 nucleotides: TGCGCCAGCAGCCAAGATGTGGCGAACACTGAAGCTTTCTTT.

This clonotype was picked up many times. The chain combines TRBV20-1 with TRBJ1-2; 8 bases are shared with TRBD1. Germline V gene data show CDR1 as DFQATT and CDR2 as SNEGSKA (reference sequence). The CDR3 contains 15 residues. J was trimmed by 4 bases and V by 0 bases; bases with no gene match: 7. CDR3 amino acids: CSAREQGAFGYGYTF. The DNA of the CDR3 is TGCAGTGCTAGAGAGCAGGGGGCTTTTGGCTATGGCTACACCTTC.

This clonotype was observed many times. The chain links TRBV9 to TRBJ2-1; D is uncertain. Trimming took off 3 bases at V and 9 bases at J, with 10 bases between the two ends. CDR3 length: 12 residues. Per the germline V gene, CDR1 is SGDLS and CDR2 is YYNGEE. The CDR3 region has the DNA TGTGCCAGCAGCGAGGTGTTGGGTGAGCAGTTCTTC. Translation gives CASSEVLGEQFF.

This chain links TRBV12-3 or TRBV12-4 with TRBJ2-5, with a weak D call TRBD1 (7 bases). This CDR3 comprises 14 residues. Trimming took 5 bases from V and 3 from J, leaving 13 bases between them. The CDR3 spells CASSSSGGKETQYF. The CDR3 DNA sequence: TGTGCCAGCAGTAGCTCAGGGGGGAAAGAGACCCAGTACTTC.

This clonotype was detected a few times. The V call is TRBV7-8, the J call TRBJ1-6; D call uncertain. V was trimmed by 1 base and J by 5 bases, leaving 6 bases between them. The CDR3 totals 14 residues. Germline V gene lookup returns CDR1 SGHVS and CDR2 FQNEAQ. The CDR3 region is CASSLVTDNSPLHF. The CDR3 nucleotides read TGTGCCAGCAGCTTAGTCACGGATAATTCACCCCTCCACTTT. Variable domain in full (rest from reference TRBV7-8 and TRBJ1-6): GAGVSQSPRYKVAKRGQDVALRCDPISGHVSLFWYQQALGQGPEFLTYFQNEAQLDKSGLPSDRFFAERPEGSVSTLKIQRTQQEDSAVYLCASSLVTDNSPLHFGNGTRLTVT.

This clonotype was detected ten times or more. The chain joins TRBV5-1 to TRBJ2-7, with D unclear. The CDR3 runs to 18 residues. V lost 0 bases to trimming and J lost 3 bases, with 22 bases between them. Per the germline V gene, CDR1 is SGHRS and CDR2 is YFSETQ. The CDR3 region is CASSLVFGTRRQIYEQYF. The CDR3 bases are TGCGCCAGCAGCTTGGTCTTCGGAACACGGCGGCAAATCTACGAGCAGTACTTC. The variable domain in full, with the rest retrieved from reference TRBV5-1 and TRBJ2-7, is KAGVTQTPRYLIKTRGQQVTLSCSPISGHRSVSWYQQTPGQGLQFLFEYFSETQRNKGNFPGRFSGRQFSNSRSEMNVSTLELGDSALYLCASSLVFGTRRQIYEQYFGPGTRLTVT.

This clonotype was observed many times. The chain uses TRBV6-2 or TRBV6-3 and TRBJ2-3, with 12 nucleotides matching TRBD2. There are 16 residues in the CDR3. Germline trimming cut 6 bases from V and 8 bases from J; bases unmatched to any gene: 12. The V gene's germline CDR1 is MNHEY and CDR2 SVGEGT. The DNA of the CDR3 is TGTGCCAGCAGCCTACTAGCGGGAGGACTTCGTGGTACGCAGTATTTT. Protein product: CASSLLAGGLRGTQYF.

This clonotype showed up just a few times. The chain carries TRBV5-1 and TRBJ1-3, with 7 bases that match TRBD1. Losses at the gene ends were 0 bases for V and 3 bases for J; bases not matched to a gene: 6. The CDR3 is 16 residues long. Looked up from germline, CDR1 is SGHRS and CDR2 is YFSETQ. This chain's CDR3 is CASSLVGQRVGNTIYF. CDR3 bases: TGCGCCAGCAGCTTGGTGGGACAGAGAGTTGGAAACACCATATATTTT.

This clonotype was seen only a few times. This chain links TRBV4-2 with TRBJ2-5; 7 positions agree with TRBD2. This CDR3 contains 16 residues. The V gene end was trimmed by 0 bases and the J gene end by 2 bases; junction bases not matched to a gene: 6. Germline loops: CDR1 LGHNA, CDR2 YNFKEQ. CDR3 residues: CASSQDRSSGQETQYF. The CDR3 bases are TGTGCCAGCAGCCAAGATCGAAGTAGCGGGCAAGAGACCCAGTACTTC.

This clonotype was counted ten times or more. The chain joins TRBV3-1 to TRBJ1-6; D might be TRBD1 (5 bases). The CDR3 is 13 residues long. V lost 0 bases to trimming and J lost 13 bases, with 10 bases between them. Germline V gene lookup returns CDR1 LGHDT and CDR2 YNNKEL (reference sequence). The CDR3 DNA reads as TGTGCCAGCAGCCAAGATTTAGGGGCGCCCCTCCACTTT. It encodes CASSQDLGAPLHF. Drawing the rest from reference TRBV3-1 and TRBJ1-6, the complete variable domain is DTAVSQTPKYLVTQMGNDKSIKCEQNLGHDTMYWYKQDSKKFLKIMFSYNNKELIINETVPNRFSPKSPDKAHLNLHINSLELGDSAVYFCASSQDLGAPLHFGNGTRLTVT.

This clonotype appeared many times. This chain joins TRBV20-1 and TRBJ2-3; D uncertain. The CDR3 loop spans 13 amino acids. The germline gives CDR1 DFQATT, CDR2 SNEGSKA (reference sequence). Trimming left V 3 bases short and J 4 bases short, with 11 bases between. Here the CDR3 reads CSASLSGPDTQYF. Written as DNA, the CDR3 is TGCAGTGCTAGCCTCTCGGGCCCAGATACGCAGTATTTT.

The rearrangement uses TRBV7-9 and TRBJ2-1; maybe TRBD2 (5 bases). The length of the CDR3 is 14 residues. V lost 2 bases and J lost 6, with 11 bases in between. The V gene's germline CDR1 is SEHNR and CDR2 FQNEAQ (reference sequence). As DNA, the CDR3 is TGTGCCAGCAGCTTACTCCCGACTATCAATGAGCAGTTCTTC. Protein product: CASSLLPTINEQFF.